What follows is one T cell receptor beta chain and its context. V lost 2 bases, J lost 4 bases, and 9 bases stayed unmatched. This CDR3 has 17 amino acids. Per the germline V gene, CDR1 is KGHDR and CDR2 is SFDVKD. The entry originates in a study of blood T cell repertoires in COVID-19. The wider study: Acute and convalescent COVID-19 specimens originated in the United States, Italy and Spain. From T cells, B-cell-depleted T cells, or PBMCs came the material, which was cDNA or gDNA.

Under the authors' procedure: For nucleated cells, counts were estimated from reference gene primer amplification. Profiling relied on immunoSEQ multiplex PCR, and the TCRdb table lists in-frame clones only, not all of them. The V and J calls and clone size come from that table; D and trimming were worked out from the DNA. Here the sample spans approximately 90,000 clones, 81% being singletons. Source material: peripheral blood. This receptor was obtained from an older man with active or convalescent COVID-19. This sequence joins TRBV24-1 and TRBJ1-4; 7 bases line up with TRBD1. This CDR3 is CATSDSDGGQNNEKLFF. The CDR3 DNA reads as TGTGCCACCAGTGATTCTGATGGGGGACAGAATAATGAAAAACTGTTTTTT.